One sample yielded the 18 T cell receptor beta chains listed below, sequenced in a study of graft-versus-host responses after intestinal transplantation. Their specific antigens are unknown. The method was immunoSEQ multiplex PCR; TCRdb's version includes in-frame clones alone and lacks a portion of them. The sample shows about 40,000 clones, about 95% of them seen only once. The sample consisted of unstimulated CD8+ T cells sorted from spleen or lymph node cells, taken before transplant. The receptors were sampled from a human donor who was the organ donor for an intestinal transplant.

The CDR3 protein is CASSVRREQFF. The CDR3 DNA follows: TGTGCCAGCAGCGTTCGCAGGGAGCAGTTCTTC. V and J are TRBV5-4 and TRBJ2-1; D unclear. The V and J ends lost 4 bases and 10 bases respectively, with 9 bases between them. Per the germline V gene, CDR1 is SGHNT and CDR2 is YYREEE (reference sequence). The CDR3 loop spans 11 amino acids. The complete variable domain, with remaining parts taken from reference TRBV5-4 and TRBJ2-1, reads ETGVTQSPTHLIKTRGQQVTLRCSSQSGHNTVSWYQQALGQGPQFIFQYYREEENGRGNFPPRFSGLQFPNYSSELNVNALELDDSALYLCASSVRREQFFGPGTRLTVL.

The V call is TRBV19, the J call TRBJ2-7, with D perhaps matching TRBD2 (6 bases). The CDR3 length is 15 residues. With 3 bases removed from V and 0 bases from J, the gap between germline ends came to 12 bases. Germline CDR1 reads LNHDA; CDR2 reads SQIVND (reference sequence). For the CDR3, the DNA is TGTGCCAGTAGTATTGGACGGGGGAACTCCTACGAGCAGTACTTC. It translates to CASSIGRGNSYEQYF.

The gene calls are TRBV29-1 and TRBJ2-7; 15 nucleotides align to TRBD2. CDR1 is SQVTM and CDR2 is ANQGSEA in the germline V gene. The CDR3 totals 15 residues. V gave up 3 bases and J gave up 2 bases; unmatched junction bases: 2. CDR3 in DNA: TGCAGCGTTGAGGGACTAGCGGGGGGTGCCTACGAGCAGTACTTC. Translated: CSVEGLAGGAYEQYF.

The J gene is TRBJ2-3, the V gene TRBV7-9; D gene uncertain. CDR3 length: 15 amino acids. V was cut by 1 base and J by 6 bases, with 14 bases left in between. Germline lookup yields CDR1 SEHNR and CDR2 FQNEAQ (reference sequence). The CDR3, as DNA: TGTGCCAGCAGCTTAGTGGTCTACCTTTTGGATACGCAGTATTTT. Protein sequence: CASSLVVYLLDTQYF.

DNA of the CDR3: TGCGCCAGCAGGACAGGGGTATATTACGCAGATACGCAGTATTTT. Translation: CASRTGVYYADTQYF. The rearrangement joins TRBV5-1 to TRBJ2-3; TRBD1 matches at 8 bases. In germline, CDR1 is SGHRS, CDR2 YFSETQ. The CDR3 spans 15 residues. V trimming: 5 bases; J trimming: 4 bases; junction bases outside the gene matches: 9.

DNA for the CDR3: TGTGCCTGGAGTACCCCGGGAGCTCTCAACTATGGCTACACCTTC. Amino acids: CAWSTPGALNYGYTF. V and J are TRBV30 and TRBJ1-2, with D unresolved. The CDR3 loop spans 15 amino acids. V dropped 2 bases and J dropped 2 bases, with 15 bases sitting between them. The V gene's germline CDR1 is GTSNPN and CDR2 SVGIG (reference sequence).

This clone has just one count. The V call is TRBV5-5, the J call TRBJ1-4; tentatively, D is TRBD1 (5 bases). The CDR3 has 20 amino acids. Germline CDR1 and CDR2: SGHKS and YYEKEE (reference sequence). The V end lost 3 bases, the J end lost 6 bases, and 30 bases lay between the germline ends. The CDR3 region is CASSSRGGLLEGGQDEKLFF. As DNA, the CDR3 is TGTGCCAGCAGCTCTCGGGGGGGACTCCTCGAGGGTGGGCAAGATGAAAAACTGTTTTTT.

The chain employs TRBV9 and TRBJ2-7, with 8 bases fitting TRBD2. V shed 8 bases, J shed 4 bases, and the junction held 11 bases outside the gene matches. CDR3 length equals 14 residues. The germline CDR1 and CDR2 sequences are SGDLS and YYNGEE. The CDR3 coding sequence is TGTGCCAGTTCGCCCGGGGGGGCCACGTACGAGCAGTACTTC. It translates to CASSPGGATYEQYF.

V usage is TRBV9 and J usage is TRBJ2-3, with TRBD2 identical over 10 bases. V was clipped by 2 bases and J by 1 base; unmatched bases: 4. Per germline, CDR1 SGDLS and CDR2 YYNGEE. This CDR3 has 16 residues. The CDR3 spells CASSVLSGGGTDTQYF. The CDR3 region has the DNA TGTGCCAGCAGCGTGTTGAGCGGGGGGGGCACAGATACGCAGTATTTT.

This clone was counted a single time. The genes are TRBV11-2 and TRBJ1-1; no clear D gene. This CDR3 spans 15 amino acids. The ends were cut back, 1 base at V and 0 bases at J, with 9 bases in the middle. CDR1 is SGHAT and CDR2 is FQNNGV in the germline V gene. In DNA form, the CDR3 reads TGTGCCAGCAGCTTAGCCCTCTTCTTGAACACTGAAGCTTTCTTT. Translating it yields CASSLALFLNTEAFF.

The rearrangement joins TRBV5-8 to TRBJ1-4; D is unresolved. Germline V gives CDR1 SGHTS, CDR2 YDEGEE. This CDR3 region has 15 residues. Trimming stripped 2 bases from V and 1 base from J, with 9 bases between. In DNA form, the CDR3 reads TGTGCCAGCAGCTTCGGCCTCCAAACTAATGAAAAACTGTTTTTT. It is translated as CASSFGLQTNEKLFF.

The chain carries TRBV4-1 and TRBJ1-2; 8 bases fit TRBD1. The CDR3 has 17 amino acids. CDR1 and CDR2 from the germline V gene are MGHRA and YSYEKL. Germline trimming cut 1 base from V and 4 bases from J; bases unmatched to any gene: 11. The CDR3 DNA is TGCGCCAGCAGCCAAGTAAAGGACAGGGTAAATTTCTATGGCTACACCTTC. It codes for CASSQVKDRVNFYGYTF.

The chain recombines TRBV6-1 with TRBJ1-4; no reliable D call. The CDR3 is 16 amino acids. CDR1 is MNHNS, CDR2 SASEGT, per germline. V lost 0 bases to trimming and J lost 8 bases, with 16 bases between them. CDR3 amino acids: CASSEAPPLAGEKLFF. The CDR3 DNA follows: TGTGCCAGCAGTGAAGCGCCTCCCCTGGCCGGCGAAAAACTGTTTTTT.

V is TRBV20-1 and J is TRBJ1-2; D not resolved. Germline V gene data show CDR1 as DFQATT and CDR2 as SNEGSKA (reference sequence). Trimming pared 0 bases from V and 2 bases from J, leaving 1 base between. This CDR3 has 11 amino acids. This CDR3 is CSARDNYGYTF. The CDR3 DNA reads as TGCAGTGCTAGAGACAACTATGGCTACACCTTC.

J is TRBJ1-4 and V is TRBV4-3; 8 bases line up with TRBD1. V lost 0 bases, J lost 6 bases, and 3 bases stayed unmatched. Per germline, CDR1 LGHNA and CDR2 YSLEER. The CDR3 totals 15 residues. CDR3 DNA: TGCGCCAGCAGCCAAGAGGGACAGGATTATGAAAAACTGTTTTTT. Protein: CASSQEGQDYEKLFF.

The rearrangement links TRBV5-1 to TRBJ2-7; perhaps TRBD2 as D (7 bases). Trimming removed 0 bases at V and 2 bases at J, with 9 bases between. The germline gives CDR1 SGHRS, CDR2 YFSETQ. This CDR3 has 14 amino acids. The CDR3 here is CASSLAGGTYEQYF. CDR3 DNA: TGCGCCAGCAGCTTGGCGGGGGGCACCTACGAGCAGTACTTC.

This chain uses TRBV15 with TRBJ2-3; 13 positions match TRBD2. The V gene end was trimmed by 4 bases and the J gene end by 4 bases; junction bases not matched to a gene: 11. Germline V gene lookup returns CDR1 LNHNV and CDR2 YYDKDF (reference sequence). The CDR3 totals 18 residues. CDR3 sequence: CATSTLAGGPRSSDTQYF. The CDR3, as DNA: TGTGCCACCAGCACACTAGCGGGGGGGCCAAGAAGCTCAGATACGCAGTATTTT.

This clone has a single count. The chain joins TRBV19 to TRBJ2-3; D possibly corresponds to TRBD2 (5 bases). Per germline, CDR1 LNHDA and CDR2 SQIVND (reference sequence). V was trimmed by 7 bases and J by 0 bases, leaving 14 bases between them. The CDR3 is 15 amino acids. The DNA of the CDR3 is TGTGCCAGTACCATTACTAGGAGCAGCACAGATACGCAGTATTTT. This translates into CASTITRSSTDTQYF.